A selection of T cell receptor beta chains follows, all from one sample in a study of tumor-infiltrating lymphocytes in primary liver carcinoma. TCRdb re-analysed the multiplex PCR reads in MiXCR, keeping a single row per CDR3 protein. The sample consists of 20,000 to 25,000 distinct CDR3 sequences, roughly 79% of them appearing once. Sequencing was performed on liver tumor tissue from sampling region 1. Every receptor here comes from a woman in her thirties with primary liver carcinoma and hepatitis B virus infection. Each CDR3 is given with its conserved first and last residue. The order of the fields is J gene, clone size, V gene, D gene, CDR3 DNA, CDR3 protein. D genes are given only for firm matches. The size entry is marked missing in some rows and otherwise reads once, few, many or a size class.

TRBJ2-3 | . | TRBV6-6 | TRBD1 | TGTGCCGGCAGTTCGTACCGGGACAGGAGCACAGATACGCAGTATTTT | CAGSSYRDRSTDTQYF
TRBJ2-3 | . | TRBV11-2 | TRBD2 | TGTGCCAGCAGCGCGGGACTAGCGGGTGATGTTGATACGCAATATTTT | CASSAGLAGDVDTQYF
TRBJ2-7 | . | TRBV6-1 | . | TGTGCTAGCAGTAACCTAGTGGGAGTTTACGAGCAGTACTTC | CASSNLVGVYEQYF
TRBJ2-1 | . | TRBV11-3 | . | TGTGCCAACAGTTCAACGGGACACGGCTTCTTGAATGAACAGTTCTTC | CANSSTGHGFLNEQFF
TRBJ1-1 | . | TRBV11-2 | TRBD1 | TGTGCAAGCAGCGCCGGGACAGAAACTTTCTTT | CASSAGTETFF
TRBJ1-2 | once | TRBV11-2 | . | TGTGCCAGCTTAAGGGAAGCTAACTATGGCTACACCTTC | CASLREANYGYTF
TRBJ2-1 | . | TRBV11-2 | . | TGTGCCAGCAGCCTGGGACGGAAAGAGCAGTTCTTC | CASSLGRKEQFF
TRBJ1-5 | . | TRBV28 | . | TGTGCCAGCAGTTTACATGTTTGGAGTGGTCAGCCCCAGCATTTT | CASSLHVWSGQPQHF
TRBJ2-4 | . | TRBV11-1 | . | TGTGCCAGCAGCTTAACCGCGGGTCAAAAAAACATTCAGTACTTC | CASSLTAGQKNIQYF
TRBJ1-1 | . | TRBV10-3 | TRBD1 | TGTGCCATCAGTGAGTCGACAGGGATGTTGATTGAAGCTGTCTTT | CAISESTGMLIEAVF
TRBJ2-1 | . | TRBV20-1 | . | TGCAGTGCATATATTCCTATACAGTTCTTC | CSAYIPIQFF
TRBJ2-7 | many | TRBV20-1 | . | TGCAGTGCTAGAGCTCGCGGGACACCGACCTACGAGCAGTACTTC | CSARARGTPTYEQYF
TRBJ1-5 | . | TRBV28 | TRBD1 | TGTGCCAGCAGTGTCTTCGGGACAGGCCGGTATTTT | CASSVFGTGRYF
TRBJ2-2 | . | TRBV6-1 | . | TGTGCCAGCAGTGAAACCCCTCCCGGGGGCACCGCGAACAGCGGGGAGCTGTTTTTT | CASSETPPGGTANSGELFF
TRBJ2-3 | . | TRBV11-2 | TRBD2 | TGTATCAGCAGCGCGGGACTAGTGGGTATTGTTGATACGCAGTATTTT | CISSAGLVGIVDTQYF
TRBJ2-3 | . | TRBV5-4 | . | TGTGTCAGCAGCTTGGGGCAGGGCAGAGGCACAGATACGCAGTACTTT | CVSSLGQGRGTDTQYF
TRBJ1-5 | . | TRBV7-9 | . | TGTGCCAGCAGCCCTAGTAATCAGTCCCAGCATTTT | CASSPSNQSQHF
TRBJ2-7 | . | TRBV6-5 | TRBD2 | TGTGGCAGCGGTTACCTGGCTAGCGGGAGTAATGAGCACTACTTC | CGSGYLASGSNEHYF
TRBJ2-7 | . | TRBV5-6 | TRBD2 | TGCGCCAGCAGCCTCCGGTCTAGCGGGAGCGGCGAGCAGTACTTC | CASSLRSSGSGEQYF
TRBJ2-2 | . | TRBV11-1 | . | TGCGCCAGCAGCTTAGTGGGGGGTATGAGCACCGGGGAGCTGTTTTTT | CASSLVGGMSTGELFF
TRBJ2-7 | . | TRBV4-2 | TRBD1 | TGTACCAGCACTCAGGAACACCTAGGACAGGGGGGACCGCGCGAGCAGTACTTC | CTSTQEHLGQGGPREQYF
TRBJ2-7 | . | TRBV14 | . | TGTGCCAACAGCCATGCGGCGGGGACTGATTACGAGCAGTACTTC | CANSHAAGTDYEQYF
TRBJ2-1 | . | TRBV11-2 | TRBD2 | TGTGCCAGCAGCGCCGGACTAGCGGGAGTCAAGTATGAGCAGTTCTTC | CASSAGLAGVKYEQFF
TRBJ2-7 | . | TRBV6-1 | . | TGTGCCAGCAGTGATTGGTTCGGGCAGTACTTC | CASSDWFGQYF
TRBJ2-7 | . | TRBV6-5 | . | TGTACCAGCAGTTACAAGGACAGCAGATCCTACGAGCAGTATTTC | CTSSYKDSRSYEQYF
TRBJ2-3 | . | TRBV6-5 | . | TGTGCCAGCACCTCGGTGCGGGGAAACAGAATACAGCCCCAGTATTTT | CASTSVRGNRIQPQYF
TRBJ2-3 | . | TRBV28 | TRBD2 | TGTGCCAGCAGCCGACTAGCAGGCATAGATGCGCAGTATTTT | CASSRLAGIDAQYF
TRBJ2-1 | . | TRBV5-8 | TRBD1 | TGTCCCAGCAGCTCGGACAGGGACAATGAGCAGTTCTTC | CPSSSDRDNEQFF
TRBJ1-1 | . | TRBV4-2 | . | TGTGCCAGCAGCCGACTAGGGGAACGGAGTGAAGCTTCCTTT | CASSRLGERSEASF
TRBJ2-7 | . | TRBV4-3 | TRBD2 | TGCGCCAACAACCAAGCTGTGACGGGGGGTCACATTAGCTGCGAGCAGTACTTC | CANNQAVTGGHISCEQYF